This T cell receptor (beta chain) is drawn from a study of OX40 agonist ivuxolimab in advanced cancers. Sequencing used immunoSEQ multiplex PCR; TCRdb keeps in-frame clones, though not all of them. The sample includes around 66,000 clones, roughly 88% of them seen just once. This clone was seen only a few times. J lost 7 bases, V lost 5 bases, and 9 bases had no gene match. Germline CDR1 and CDR2: MDHEN and SYDVKM. This CDR3 contains 15 residues. Sequences were derived from CD4+ or CD8+ T cells sorted from blood, sampled in a trial of the OX40 agonist ivuxolimab. The TCR was taken from an adult with an advanced solid tumor such as melanoma, head and neck, liver or kidney cancer. J is TRBJ2-1 and V is TRBV28, with 9 bases that match TRBD2. The CDR3 nucleotides are TGTGCCAGCAGTGGAGCGGGAGGTTTAAGAAATGAGCAGTTCTTC. Translated: CASSGAGGLRNEQFF.